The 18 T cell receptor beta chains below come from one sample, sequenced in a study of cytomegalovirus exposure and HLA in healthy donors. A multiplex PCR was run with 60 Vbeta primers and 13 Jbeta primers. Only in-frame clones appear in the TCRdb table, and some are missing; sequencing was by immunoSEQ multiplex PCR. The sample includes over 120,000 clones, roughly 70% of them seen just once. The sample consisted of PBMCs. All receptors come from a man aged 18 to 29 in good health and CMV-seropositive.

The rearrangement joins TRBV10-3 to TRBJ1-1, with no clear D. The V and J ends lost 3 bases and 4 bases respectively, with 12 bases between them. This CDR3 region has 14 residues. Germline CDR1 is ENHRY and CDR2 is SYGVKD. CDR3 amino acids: CAISELGLGTEAFF. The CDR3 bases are TGTGCCATCAGTGAACTGGGCTTAGGCACTGAAGCTTTCTTT.

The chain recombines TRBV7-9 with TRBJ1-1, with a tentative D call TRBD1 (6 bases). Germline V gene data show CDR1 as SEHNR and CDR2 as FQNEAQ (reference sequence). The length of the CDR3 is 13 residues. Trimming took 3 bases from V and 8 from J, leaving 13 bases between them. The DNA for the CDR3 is TGTGCCAGCAGCTTTTTCTCAGGGGCGGAAGCTTTCTTT. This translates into CASSFFSGAEAFF. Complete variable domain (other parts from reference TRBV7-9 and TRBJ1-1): DTGVSQNPRHKITKRGQNVTFRCDPISEHNRLYWYRQTLGQGPEFLTYFQNEAQLEKSRLLSDRFSAERPKGSFSTLEIQRTEQGDSAMYLCASSFFSGAEAFFGQGTRLTVV.

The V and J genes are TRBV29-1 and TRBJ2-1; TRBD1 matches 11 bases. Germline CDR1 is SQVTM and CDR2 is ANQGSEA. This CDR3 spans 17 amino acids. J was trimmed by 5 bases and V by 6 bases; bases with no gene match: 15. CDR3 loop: CSVPRDRGFGLDNEQFF. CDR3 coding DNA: TGCAGCGTCCCTAGGGACAGGGGGTTTGGATTGGACAATGAGCAGTTCTTC.

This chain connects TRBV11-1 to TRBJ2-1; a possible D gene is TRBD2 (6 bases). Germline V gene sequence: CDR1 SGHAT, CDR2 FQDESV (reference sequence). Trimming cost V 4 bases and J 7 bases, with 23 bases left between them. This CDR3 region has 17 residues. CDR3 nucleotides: TGTGCCAGCAGCTCACTGGGTCATGGGGGAGGAGGGAATGAGCAGTTCTTC. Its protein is CASSSLGHGGGGNEQFF. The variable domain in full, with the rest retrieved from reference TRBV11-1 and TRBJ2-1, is EAEVAQSPRYKITEKSQAVAFWCDPISGHATLYWYRQILGQGPELLVQFQDESVVDDSQLPKDRFSAERLKGVDSTLKIQPAELGDSAMYLCASSSLGHGGGGNEQFFGPGTRLTVL.

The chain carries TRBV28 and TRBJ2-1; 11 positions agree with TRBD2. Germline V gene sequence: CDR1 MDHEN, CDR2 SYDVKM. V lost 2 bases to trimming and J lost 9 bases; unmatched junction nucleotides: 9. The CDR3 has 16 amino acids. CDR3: CASSLRPLAGGGEQFF. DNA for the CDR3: TGTGCCAGCAGTTTACGTCCCCTAGCGGGGGGTGGTGAGCAGTTCTTC.

CDR3 loop: CASSQGTGTYGYTF. CDR3 nucleotides: TGCGCCAGCAGCCAAGGGACAGGGACCTATGGCTACACCTTC. The chain is built from TRBV4-3 and TRBJ1-2, with 8 bases that match TRBD1. Germline V lookup: CDR1 LGHNA, CDR2 YSLEER. The CDR3 has 14 residues. V trimming: 1 base; J trimming: 4 bases; junction bases outside the gene matches: 2.

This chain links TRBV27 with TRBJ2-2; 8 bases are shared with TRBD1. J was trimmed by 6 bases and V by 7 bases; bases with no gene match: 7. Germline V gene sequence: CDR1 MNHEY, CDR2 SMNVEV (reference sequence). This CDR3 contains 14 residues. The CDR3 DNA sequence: TGTGCCAGCACGGTCAGGGGGCATGCCGGGGAGCTGTTTTTT. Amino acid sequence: CASTVRGHAGELFF.

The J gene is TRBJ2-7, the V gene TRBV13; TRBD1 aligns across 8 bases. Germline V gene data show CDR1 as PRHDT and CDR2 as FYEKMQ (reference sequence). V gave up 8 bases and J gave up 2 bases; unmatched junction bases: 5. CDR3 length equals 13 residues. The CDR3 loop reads CASQGQGAYEQYF. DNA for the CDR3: TGTGCCAGCCAAGGACAGGGAGCCTACGAGCAGTACTTC.

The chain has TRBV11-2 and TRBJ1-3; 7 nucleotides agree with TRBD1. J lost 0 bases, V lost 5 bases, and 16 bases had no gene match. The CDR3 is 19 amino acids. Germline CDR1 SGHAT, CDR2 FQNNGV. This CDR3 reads CASSPLQGVIPLSGNTIYF. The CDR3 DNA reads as TGTGCCAGCAGCCCTTTGCAGGGGGTGATACCACTCTCTGGAAACACCATATATTTT.

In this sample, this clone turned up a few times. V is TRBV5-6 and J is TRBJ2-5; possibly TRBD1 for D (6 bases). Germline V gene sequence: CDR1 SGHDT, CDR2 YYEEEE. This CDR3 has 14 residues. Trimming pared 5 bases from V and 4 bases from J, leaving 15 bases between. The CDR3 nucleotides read TGTGCCAGCAGGGGTCGGACAGCCGGAGAGACCCAGTACTTC. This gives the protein CASRGRTAGETQYF.

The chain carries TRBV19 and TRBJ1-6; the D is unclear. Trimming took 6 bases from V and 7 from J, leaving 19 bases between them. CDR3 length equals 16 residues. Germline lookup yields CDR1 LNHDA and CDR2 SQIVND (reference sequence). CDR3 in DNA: TGTGCCAGTAGCTTCCAGCACAGTGGTGGAAATTCACCCCTCCACTTT. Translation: CASSFQHSGGNSPLHF.

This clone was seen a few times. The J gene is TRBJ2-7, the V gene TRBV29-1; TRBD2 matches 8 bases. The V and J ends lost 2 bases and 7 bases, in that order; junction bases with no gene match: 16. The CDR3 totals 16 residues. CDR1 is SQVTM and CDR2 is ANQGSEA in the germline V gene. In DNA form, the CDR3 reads TGCAGCGTTGAAAGACTTTGGGGAATCGGGAGGGGAGAGCAGTACTTC. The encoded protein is CSVERLWGIGRGEQYF.

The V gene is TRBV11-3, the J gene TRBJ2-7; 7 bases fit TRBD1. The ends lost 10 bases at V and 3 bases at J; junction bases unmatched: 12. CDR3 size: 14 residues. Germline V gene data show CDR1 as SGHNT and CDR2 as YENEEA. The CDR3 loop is CANFPRGQFYEQYF. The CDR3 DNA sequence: TGTGCCAACTTCCCCCGGGGACAGTTCTACGAGCAGTACTTC.

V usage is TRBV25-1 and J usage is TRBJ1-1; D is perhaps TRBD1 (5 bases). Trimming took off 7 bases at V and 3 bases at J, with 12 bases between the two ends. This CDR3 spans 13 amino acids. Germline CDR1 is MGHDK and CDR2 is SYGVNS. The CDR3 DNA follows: TGTGCCAGCACCCGGGGGTCTTACACTGAAGCTTTCTTT. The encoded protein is CASTRGSYTEAFF.

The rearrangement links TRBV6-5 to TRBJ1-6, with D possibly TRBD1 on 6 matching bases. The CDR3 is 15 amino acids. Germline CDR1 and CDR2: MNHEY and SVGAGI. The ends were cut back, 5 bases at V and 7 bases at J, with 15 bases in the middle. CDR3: CASSLTQGRNSPLHF. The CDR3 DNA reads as TGTGCCAGCAGTCTTACACAGGGAAGAAATTCACCCCTCCACTTT.

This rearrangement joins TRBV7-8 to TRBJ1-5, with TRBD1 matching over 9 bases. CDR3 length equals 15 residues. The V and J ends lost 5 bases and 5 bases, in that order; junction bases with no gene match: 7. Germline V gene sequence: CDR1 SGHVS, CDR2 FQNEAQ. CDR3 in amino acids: CASSADRGQYQPQHF. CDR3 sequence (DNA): TGTGCCAGCAGCGCGGACAGGGGACAATATCAGCCCCAGCATTTT.

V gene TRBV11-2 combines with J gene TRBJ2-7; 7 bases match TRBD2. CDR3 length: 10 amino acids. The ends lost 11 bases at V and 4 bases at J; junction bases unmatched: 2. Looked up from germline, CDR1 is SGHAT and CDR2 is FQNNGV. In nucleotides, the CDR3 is TGTGCCTCCGGGGGGTACGAGCAGTACTTC. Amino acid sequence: CASGGYEQYF. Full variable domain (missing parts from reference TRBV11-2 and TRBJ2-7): EAGVAQSPRYKIIEKRQSVAFWCNPISGHATLYWYQQILGQGPKLLIQFQNNGVVDDSQLPKDRFSAERLKGVDSTLKIQPAKLEDSAVYLCASGGYEQYFGPGTRLTVT.

The CDR3 nucleotides are TGTGCCAGTAGTATCGGGACAGGTCCTAACTATGGCTACACCTTC. It specifies CASSIGTGPNYGYTF. This chain links TRBV19 with TRBJ1-2; 8 positions agree with TRBD1. The germline V gene encodes CDR1 LNHDA and CDR2 SQIVND (reference sequence). V lost 3 bases, J lost 0 bases, and 3 bases stayed unmatched. The CDR3 contains 15 residues. The full variable domain, completed using reference TRBV19 and TRBJ1-2, is DGGITQSPKYLFRKEGQNVTLSCEQNLNHDAMYWYRQDPGQGLRLIYYSQIVNDFQKGDIAEGYSVSREKKESFPLTVTSAQKNPTAFYLCASSIGTGPNYGYTFGSGTRLTVV.